The next 12 T cell receptor beta chains were all read from a single sample in a study of blood T cell repertoires in COVID-19. Measured with immunoSEQ multiplex PCR; TCRdb has only the in-frame clones, and not every one. Of around 250,000 clones in the sample, around 85% were seen once. Sample: PBMCs or T cells enriched from blood (not recorded which). These receptors came from a woman in her forties or fifties who had recovered from COVID-19.

The rearrangement links TRBV9 to TRBJ1-2; 8 bases align to TRBD1. CDR3 length equals 14 residues. Trimming took 4 bases from V and 6 from J; bases not matched to a gene: 8. Germline V CDR1 and CDR2: SGDLS, YYNGEE. In nucleotides, the CDR3 is TGTGCCAGCAGCCCCTGGACAGGGAATAATGGCTACACCTTC. This encodes CASSPWTGNNGYTF.

J is TRBJ2-5 and V is TRBV15, with a possible D match to TRBD2 (6 bases). Between the trimmed V and J ends, which lost 4 bases and 2 bases, there was a span of 23 bases. Looked up from germline, CDR1 is LNHNV and CDR2 is YYDKDF (reference sequence). This CDR3 is 18 amino acids long. The CDR3: CATSKTLSPETSQETQYF. The CDR3 DNA sequence: TGTGCCACCAGCAAAACTTTGTCGCCCGAGACTAGTCAAGAGACCCAGTACTTC.

This clone was found a few times. The chain uses TRBV3-1 (or the pseudogene TRBV3-2) and TRBJ1-6; the match to TRBD1 covers 8 bases. CDR3 length: 14 residues. From germline, CDR1 is LGHDT and CDR2 YNNKEL (reference sequence). The J segment lost 10 bases and the V segment lost 4 bases, leaving 6 bases of the junction unmatched. The CDR3 region has the DNA TGTGCCAGCAGCCCCGGGGACAGGAACTCACCCCTCCACTTT. Translated: CASSPGDRNSPLHF.

The chain combines TRBV10-3 with TRBJ1-1, with a possible D match to TRBD1 (6 bases). V was clipped by 0 bases and J by 1 base, with 9 bases between them. The CDR3 length is 15 residues. From germline, CDR1 is ENHRY and CDR2 SYGVKD. This chain's CDR3 is CAISESNRANTEAFF. CDR3 coding DNA: TGTGCCATCAGTGAGTCGAACAGGGCGAACACTGAAGCTTTCTTT.

The chain couples TRBV20-1 to TRBJ1-1; possible D gene TRBD1, 5 bases. CDR1 and CDR2 (germline): DFQATT, SNEGSKA (reference sequence). Trimming took off 3 bases at V and 11 bases at J, with 13 bases between the two ends. The length of the CDR3 is 11 residues. CDR3 DNA sequence: TGCAGTGCTAGTGAGGCAGGGCGGGCTTTCTTT. Encoded protein: CSASEAGRAFF.

This clone was observed a single time. V is TRBV5-5 and J is TRBJ1-2, with 8 bases identical to TRBD1. Trimming at V came to 1 base and at J to 4 bases, leaving 6 bases not matched to a gene. CDR3 length: 15 residues. The germline gives CDR1 SGHKS, CDR2 YYEKEE (reference sequence). DNA for the CDR3: TGTGCCAGCAGCTTGATAGGACAGGGCATCTATGGCTACACCTTC. This encodes CASSLIGQGIYGYTF.

The genes are TRBV11-2 and TRBJ1-1, with 7 bases that match TRBD1. Looked up from germline, CDR1 is SGHAT and CDR2 is FQNNGV. V gave up 3 bases and J gave up 4 bases; unmatched junction bases: 2. This CDR3 is built from 13 residues. CDR3 amino acids: CASSFRQGTEAFF. In DNA form, the CDR3 reads TGTGCCAGCAGCTTCAGACAGGGCACTGAAGCTTTCTTT.

The chain joins TRBV6-5 to TRBJ1-2; TRBD1 aligns across 7 bases. Losses at the gene ends were 8 bases for V and 3 bases for J; bases not matched to a gene: 12. Germline V gene lookup returns CDR1 MNHEY and CDR2 SVGAGI. The CDR3 length is 15 residues. The CDR3 loop reads CASYPWGDSDYGYTF. The CDR3 nucleotides read TGTGCCAGCTACCCCTGGGGGGACAGTGACTATGGCTACACCTTC.

The rearrangement joins TRBV2 to TRBJ1-2; 9 nucleotides line up with TRBD1. Germline loops: CDR1 SNHLY, CDR2 FYNNEI. The V and J ends lost 8 bases and 5 bases, in that order; junction bases with no gene match: 9. The length of the CDR3 is 14 residues. DNA for the CDR3: TGTGCCAGCGAGAGGGACAGGGTTTTGTATGGCTACACCTTC. Amino acid sequence: CASERDRVLYGYTF.

The J gene is TRBJ2-7, the V gene TRBV28; D is unresolved. The germline gives CDR1 MDHEN, CDR2 SYDVKM. The ends were cut back, 6 bases at V and 0 bases at J, with 12 bases in the middle. The CDR3 totals 14 residues. In DNA, the CDR3 is TGTGCCAGCAGCCTACACACAGACTCCTACGAGCAGTACTTC. It codes for CASSLHTDSYEQYF.

V usage is TRBV15 and J usage is TRBJ2-2, with 12 bases matching TRBD1. From germline, CDR1 is LNHNV and CDR2 YYDKDF (reference sequence). V lost 5 bases to trimming and J lost 5 bases; unmatched junction nucleotides: 6. This CDR3 contains 16 residues. The CDR3 protein is CATSPRDRGLTGELFF. CDR3 DNA sequence: TGTGCCACCAGCCCGCGGGACAGGGGGCTGACCGGGGAGCTGTTTTTT.

This chain connects TRBV30 to TRBJ2-2; 12 nucleotides agree with TRBD2. This CDR3 spans 19 amino acids. The junction had 12 bases not matched to a gene; V was cut back by 0 bases and J by 4 bases. CDR1 is GTSNPN and CDR2 is SVGIG in the germline V gene (reference sequence). The CDR3, as DNA: TGTGCCTGGAGTGTAACGGCTAGCGGGAGGGCCGATGGCACCGGGGAGCTGTTTTTT. Translation gives CAWSVTASGRADGTGELFF. Full variable domain (remainder filled in from reference TRBV30 and TRBJ2-2): SQTIHQWPATLVQPVGSPLSLECTVEGTSNPNLYWYRQAAGRGLQLLFYSVGIGQISSEVPQNLSASRPQDRQFILSSKKLLLSDSGFYLCAWSVTASGRADGTGELFFGEGSRLTVL.